Presented here are 23 T cell receptor beta chains from one specimen sequenced in a study of cytomegalovirus exposure and HLA in healthy donors. The PCR made use of 60 Vbeta and 13 Jbeta primers. TCRdb keeps only in-frame clones here, not all; method: immunoSEQ multiplex PCR. This table holds roughly 130,000 clones, around 70% found once. The sample consisted of PBMCs. Receptors originate from a woman aged 40 to 50 in good health and CMV-seropositive.

This clone came up a few times. The CDR3 is CASSLDRGSYNEQFF. In nucleotides, the CDR3 is TGCGCCAGCAGCCTGGACAGGGGGTCCTACAATGAGCAGTTCTTC. The gene calls are TRBV5-1 and TRBJ2-1; 10 bases agree with TRBD1. Per the germline V gene, CDR1 is SGHRS and CDR2 is YFSETQ. The CDR3 spans 15 residues. The V gene end was trimmed by 4 bases and the J gene end by 1 base; junction bases not matched to a gene: 2.

The gene calls are TRBV19 and TRBJ1-2; 7 bases match TRBD1. The CDR3 has 17 residues. Per germline, CDR1 LNHDA and CDR2 SQIVND (reference sequence). V lost 5 bases to trimming and J lost 6 bases; unmatched junction nucleotides: 18. The CDR3, as DNA: TGTGCCAGTAGTCACTGGGGGGTGACAGGGACAATGGATGGCTACACCTTC. This translates into CASSHWGVTGTMDGYTF.

This chain uses TRBV5-6 with TRBJ2-2; 7 bases align to TRBD1. This CDR3 contains 16 residues. J gave up 5 bases and V 2 bases, and 9 bases lay outside the gene matches. CDR1 SGHDT and CDR2 YYEEEE come from the germline V gene. CDR3: CASSLSGQDVTGELFF. The DNA for the CDR3 is TGTGCCAGCAGCTTATCCGGACAGGACGTTACCGGGGAGCTGTTTTTT.

The chain recombines TRBV6-1 with TRBJ2-6; the D gene is possibly TRBD2 (5 bases). This CDR3 spans 15 amino acids. Between the trimmed V and J ends, which lost 4 bases and 0 bases, there was a span of 7 bases. Germline CDR1 reads MNHNS; CDR2 reads SASEGT. CDR3 loop: CASSGESSGANVLTF. CDR3 DNA sequence: TGTGCCAGCAGTGGGGAGAGCTCTGGGGCCAACGTCCTGACTTTC.

V is TRBV27 and J is TRBJ2-3; weak D call: TRBD2 (6 bases). The CDR3 totals 15 residues. Trimming took 7 bases from V and 1 from J, leaving 15 bases between them. CDR1 and CDR2 (germline): MNHEY, SMNVEV (reference sequence). The CDR3 loop is CASTTEWGGTDTQYF. The CDR3 DNA is TGTGCCAGCACTACCGAATGGGGGGGCACAGATACGCAGTATTTT.

The V and J genes are TRBV6-1 and TRBJ2-7; TRBD1 matches at 9 bases. Per the germline V gene, CDR1 is MNHNS and CDR2 is SASEGT. This CDR3 has 16 residues. The V gene end was trimmed by 4 bases and the J gene end by 0 bases; junction bases not matched to a gene: 7. The CDR3 sequence is CASSVNRGHSSYEQYF. In DNA, the CDR3 is TGTGCCAGCAGTGTTAACAGGGGGCATAGCTCCTACGAGCAGTACTTC.

Only a few counts were recorded for this clone. V and J are TRBV28 and TRBJ2-5; D might be TRBD1 (5 bases). Gene TRBJ2-7 matches the end of the DNA better, so the J call may be wrong. This CDR3 is 16 amino acids long. CDR1 and CDR2 (germline): MDHEN, SYDVKM. The CDR3 loop reads CASSLSMGLSSYEQYF. The CDR3 nucleotides are TGTGCCAGCAGTTTAAGTATGGGGCTTAGCTCCTACGAGCAGTACTTC.

This clone appeared a single time. V gene TRBV5-6 combines with J gene TRBJ2-1; 8 nucleotides agree with TRBD2. CDR3 length: 15 amino acids. Germline V CDR1 and CDR2: SGHDT, YYEEEE. V shed 2 bases, J shed 6 bases, and the junction held 7 bases outside the gene matches. The CDR3 protein is CASSFAGTRSNEQFF. DNA for the CDR3: TGTGCCAGCAGCTTTGCGGGGACTAGAAGCAATGAGCAGTTCTTC.

This chain uses TRBV7-2 with TRBJ2-7, with 8 bases identical to TRBD2. CDR1 and CDR2 from the germline V gene are SGHTA and FQGNSA. V gave up 1 base and J gave up 4 bases; unmatched junction bases: 3. This CDR3 is 14 amino acids long. CDR3 in amino acids: CASSLVAGKYEQYF. CDR3 nucleotide sequence: TGTGCCAGCAGCTTAGTAGCGGGAAAATACGAGCAGTACTTC.

The J gene is TRBJ2-1, the V gene TRBV5-4, with 8 bases matching TRBD2. This CDR3 comprises 16 residues. After removal of 0 bases from V and 6 bases from J, the junction contained 8 bases not matched to a gene. CDR1 is SGHNT, CDR2 YYREEE, per germline (reference sequence). The CDR3: CASSLELAVDPNEQFF. The CDR3 DNA reads TGTGCCAGCAGCTTGGAACTAGCGGTCGATCCCAATGAGCAGTTCTTC.

This clone has just a few counts. This sequence joins TRBV27 and TRBJ2-5, with D possibly TRBD2 on 5 matching bases. Trimming removed 6 bases at V and 4 bases at J, with 15 bases between. There are 14 residues in the CDR3. Germline CDR1 reads MNHEY; CDR2 reads SMNVEV (reference sequence). CDR3 sequence reads: CASSEHTSLETQYF. CDR3 in DNA: TGTGCCAGCAGCGAACATACTAGTCTAGAGACCCAGTACTTC.

This chain connects TRBV5-1 to TRBJ1-2, with D possibly TRBD1 on 5 matching bases. The CDR3 contains 16 residues. V shed 4 bases and J shed 2 bases, with 18 bases lying between them. In germline, CDR1 is SGHRS, CDR2 YFSETQ. The CDR3 DNA sequence: TGCGCCAGCAGCCTTCTCGGCGACAGCCCAAACTATGGCTACACCTTC. This translates into CASSLLGDSPNYGYTF.

About this clone: A read error may account for a junction end that differs from germline. V gene TRBV5-5 combines with J gene TRBJ2-7; 9 bases fit TRBD1. The germline V gene encodes CDR1 SGHKS and CDR2 YYEKEE (reference sequence). The CDR3 spans 15 residues. The CDR3 is CASTLMDRGAYEQYF. As DNA, the CDR3 is TGTGCCAGCACCTTGATGGACAGGGGTGCCTACGAGCAGTACTTC.

The chain employs TRBV28 and TRBJ2-7; TRBD2 is a possible D gene (6 bases). V was clipped by 10 bases and J by 5 bases, with 12 bases between them. This CDR3 region has 11 residues. Germline assignment: CDR1 MDHEN and CDR2 SYDVKM. The CDR3 region is CATLWRDEQYF. For the CDR3, the DNA is TGTGCCACCCTATGGAGGGACGAGCAGTACTTC.

The V gene is TRBV5-4, the J gene TRBJ2-5; TRBD2 agrees at 7 bases. The CDR3 length is 14 residues. In germline, CDR1 is SGHNT, CDR2 YYREEE (reference sequence). V lost 4 bases, J lost 0 bases, and 3 bases stayed unmatched. CDR3 residues: CASSPGGYQETQYF. The DNA of the CDR3 is TGTGCCAGCAGCCCCGGGGGGTACCAAGAGACCCAGTACTTC.

V gene TRBV7-2 combines with J gene TRBJ1-5; 7 nucleotides agree with TRBD1. V lost 5 bases to trimming and J lost 3 bases; unmatched junction nucleotides: 4. CDR3 length: 14 amino acids. The germline gives CDR1 SGHTA, CDR2 FQGNSA. CDR3 residues: CASSIGTVNQPQHF. In DNA form, the CDR3 reads TGTGCCAGCAGCATTGGGACAGTCAATCAGCCCCAGCATTTT.

This sequence joins TRBV7-2 and TRBJ2-1; 7 bases align to TRBD2. Per the germline V gene, CDR1 is SGHTA and CDR2 is FQGNSA. Trimming removed 5 bases from V and 12 bases from J; junction bases left unmatched: 10. The CDR3 length is 13 residues. CDR3 bases: TGTGCCAGCAGCCCGAAGGGAGGGGTGTCGCAGTTCTTC. Protein sequence: CASSPKGGVSQFF.

A few counts support this clone. The chain links TRBV5-1 to TRBJ2-4; 7 bases are shared with TRBD1. Germline CDR1 reads SGHRS; CDR2 reads YFSETQ. The CDR3 consists of 15 residues. The ends lost 0 bases at V and 11 bases at J; junction bases unmatched: 11. The CDR3 DNA is TGCGCCAGCAGCTTGGTAGAGGGGGCCTTGCATGTTCAGTACTTC. This sequence encodes CASSLVEGALHVQYF.

The sample holds one count of this clone. V usage is TRBV6-1 and J usage is TRBJ1-2; D perhaps matches TRBD1 (5 bases). V was shortened by 6 bases and J by 4 bases, with 18 bases between the two germline ends. The CDR3 has 15 amino acids. Germline values: CDR1 MNHNS, CDR2 SASEGT. CDR3 DNA: TGTGCCAGCAGCCGGTCCCGGGACTCGATCTATGGCTACACCTTC. Amino acid sequence: CASSRSRDSIYGYTF.

The CDR3 bases are TGTGCCAGCAGCTTAGGGCTAGCGGCTTACAATGAGCAGTTCTTC. It encodes CASSLGLAAYNEQFF. The genes are TRBV7-2 and TRBJ2-1; TRBD2 agrees at 7 bases. V was pared by 1 base and J by 4 bases, with 4 bases of the junction left unmatched. Germline lookup yields CDR1 SGHTA and CDR2 FQGNSA. The CDR3 contains 15 residues.

This clone was counted a single time. The rearrangement uses TRBV2 and TRBJ2-7, with TRBD2 matching over 11 bases. Unmatched junction bases numbered 4, after V lost 6 bases and J lost 6 bases. This CDR3 spans 13 amino acids. Germline-derived CDR1 and CDR2 are SNHLY and FYNNEI. The CDR3 reads CASRIAGGLEQYF. The CDR3 DNA reads TGTGCCAGCAGAATAGCGGGGGGGCTCGAGCAGTACTTC.

This chain connects TRBV2 to TRBJ1-2, with TRBD1 matching 9 bases. In germline, CDR1 is SNHLY, CDR2 FYNNEI. The CDR3 runs to 13 residues. Trimming took 6 bases from V and 6 from J; bases not matched to a gene: 5. CDR3: CASSGDRDDGYTF. The CDR3 DNA reads TGTGCCAGCAGCGGGGACAGGGACGATGGCTACACCTTC.

This chain joins TRBV28 and TRBJ1-1; no firm D call. Trimming shortened V by 8 bases and J by 11 bases, and 18 bases separated the two germline ends. The CDR3 runs 12 residues. Per germline, CDR1 MDHEN and CDR2 SYDVKM. CDR3 in amino acids: CASSPNRGGAFF. CDR3 sequence (DNA): TGTGCCAGCTCGCCAAATCGGGGTGGCGCTTTCTTT.